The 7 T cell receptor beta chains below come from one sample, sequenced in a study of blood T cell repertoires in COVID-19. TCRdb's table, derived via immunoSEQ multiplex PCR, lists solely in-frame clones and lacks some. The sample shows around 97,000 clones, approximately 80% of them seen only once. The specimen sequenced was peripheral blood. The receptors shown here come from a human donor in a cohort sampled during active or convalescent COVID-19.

CDR3 nucleotides: TGTGCCAGCAGCTTGGGATCAGGGTGGACGGTCGATAACTATGGCTACACCTTC. The encoded protein is CASSLGSGWTVDNYGYTF. V is TRBV11-3 and J is TRBJ1-2; perhaps TRBD1 as D (5 bases). CDR1 and CDR2 from the germline V gene are SGHNT and YENEEA. CDR3 length: 18 amino acids. V lost 3 bases and J lost 1, with 21 bases in between.

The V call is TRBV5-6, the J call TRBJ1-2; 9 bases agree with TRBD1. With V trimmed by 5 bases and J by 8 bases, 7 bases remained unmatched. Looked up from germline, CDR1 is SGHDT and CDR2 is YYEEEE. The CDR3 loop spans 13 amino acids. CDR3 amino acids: CASSLDRGRGYTF. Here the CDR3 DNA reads TGTGCCAGCAGTCTGGACAGGGGTCGGGGCTACACCTTC.

The CDR3 nucleotides are TGTGCCAGCAGCCCTGGACTAGCGGGGGGGCCCCTCCAAGAGACCCAGTACTTC. Residues: CASSPGLAGGPLQETQYF. This sequence joins TRBV5-4 and TRBJ2-5; 15 bases are a match to TRBD2. This CDR3 spans 18 amino acids. Per the germline V gene, CDR1 is SGHNT and CDR2 is YYREEE (reference sequence). J was trimmed by 1 base and V by 4 bases; bases with no gene match: 8. Full variable domain (outside the CDR3, taken from reference TRBV5-4 and TRBJ2-5): ETGVTQSPTHLIKTRGQQVTLRCSSQSGHNTVSWYQQALGQGPQFIFQYYREEENGRGNFPPRFSGLQFPNYSSELNVNALELDDSALYLCASSPGLAGGPLQETQYFGPGTRLLVL.

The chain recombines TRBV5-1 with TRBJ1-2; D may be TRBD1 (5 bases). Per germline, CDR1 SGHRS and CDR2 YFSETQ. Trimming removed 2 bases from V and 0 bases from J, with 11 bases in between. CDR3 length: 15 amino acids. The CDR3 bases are TGCGCCAGCAGCTTCCAGGTGACAGCTAACTATGGCTACACCTTC. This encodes CASSFQVTANYGYTF.

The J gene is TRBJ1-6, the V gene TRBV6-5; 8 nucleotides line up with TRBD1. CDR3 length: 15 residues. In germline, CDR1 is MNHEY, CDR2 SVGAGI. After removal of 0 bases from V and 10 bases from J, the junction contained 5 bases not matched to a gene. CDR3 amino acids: CASSYSGRGPSPLHF. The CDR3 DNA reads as TGTGCCAGCAGTTACTCAGGCAGGGGGCCGTCACCCCTCCACTTT.

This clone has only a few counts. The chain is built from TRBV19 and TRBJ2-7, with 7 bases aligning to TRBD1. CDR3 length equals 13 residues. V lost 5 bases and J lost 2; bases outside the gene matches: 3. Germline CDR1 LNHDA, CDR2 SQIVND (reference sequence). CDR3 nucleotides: TGTGCCAGTAGTCCAGGGGGAGCCTACGAGCAGTACTTC. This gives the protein CASSPGGAYEQYF.

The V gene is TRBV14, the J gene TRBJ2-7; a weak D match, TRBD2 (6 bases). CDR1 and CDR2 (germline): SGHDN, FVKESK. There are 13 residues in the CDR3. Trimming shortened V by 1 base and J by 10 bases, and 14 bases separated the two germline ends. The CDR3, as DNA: TGTGCCAGCAGCCAAGGCCCCGGGGGAGGTCAGTACTTC. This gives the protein CASSQGPGGGQYF.